This paragraph covers one TCR beta chain sequence. Its antigen is as yet unknown. This record comes from a study of T cell responses to AZD1222 COVID-19 vaccine. Assay used: immunoSEQ multiplex PCR; TCRdb lists only in-frame clones, some missing. The repertoire includes about 140,000 clones, 80% to 95% of them detected once, and about 3.7% sits in the top ten. Overall study findings and caveats: After two AZD1222 doses, spike-specific TCR breadth and depth rose versus day 0. Dominant CD4 TCR responses targeted spike regions 160-218 and 743-854. Clonal diversity was possibly underestimated, and the donors were mostly white British, with more females. Only a handful of people who got AZD1222 tested seropositive at baseline.

The CDR3 is made up of 17 amino acids. The V end was cut by 5 bases, the J end by 3 bases, with 22 bases between. Germline CDR1 reads MNHEY; CDR2 reads SVGEGT. The specimen was peripheral blood, collected 28 days after the second AZD1222 dose. The V and J genes are TRBV6-2 or TRBV6-3 and TRBJ2-5; D possibly corresponds to TRBD1 (5 bases). The sequence was obtained from an adult who received the AZD1222 COVID-19 vaccine. CDR3 loop: CASSAAKGRIWEETQYF. The CDR3 DNA reads TGTGCCAGCAGTGCTGCCAAGGGGCGAATTTGGGAAGAGACCCAGTACTTC.